Sequencing of this T cell receptor beta chain was carried out in a study of CD8 T cells in Susac syndrome. Study observations and caveats: The study recognized that its TCR sequencing and HLA analysis covered a relatively small number of individuals.

Trimming removed 4 bases from V and 9 bases from J, with 16 bases in between. Per germline, CDR1 SGHTA and CDR2 FQGNSA. The CDR3 spans 14 residues. This clonotype appeared a single time. Its cognate antigen is unknown. The TEMRA cells underwent FACS enrichment, while the CD8+ and CD4+ T cells underwent negative isolation. An amount of RNA that ranged from roughly 0.5 to 1 ug was reverse transcribed with random hexamers. The authors amplified TCR beta CDR3 across 54 Vbeta and 13 Jbeta using immunoSEQ multiplex PCR. TCRdb re-analysed the immunoSEQ multiplex PCR reads in MiXCR, keeping a single row per CDR3 protein. This sample has about 80,000 distinct CDR3 sequences; 85% to 95% occur once, and the top ten carry about 0.28%.

The chain combines TRBV7-2 with TRBJ2-4; D is ambiguous. This sequence was found in a human donor in good health. The sequenced sample was CD8+ T cells from PBMCs. As DNA, the CDR3 is TGTGCCAGCAGCTCCCTCGTCCGGCCCCCCATTCAGTACTTC. This codes for CASSSLVRPPIQYF.